Listed below are T cell receptor beta chains from one sample, sequenced in a study of T-cell reconstitution after alpha-beta-depleted transplantation in children. Each CDR3 protein is one row after TCRdb ran MiXCR on the PCR reads. The sample holds some 830,000 distinct CDR3 sequences, around 17% seen once. The source was PBMCs, mostly from graft donor cells, collected 360 days after TCRalphabeta/CD19-depleted stem cell transplant. All receptors derive from a male patient younger than 18 who had a stem cell transplant for acute lymphoblastic leukemia, so the T cells may come from the graft donor. Both conserved end residues are part of each CDR3. Each record gives: V gene, D gene, clone size, J gene, CDR3 protein, CDR3 DNA. D genes are given only for firm matches. Size is omitted from some rows. Given values are once, few, many or a class for expanded clones.

TRBV4-2	-	-	TRBJ2-5	CASSQDRSRLETQYF	TGTGCCAGCAGCCAAGATCGGAGCCGACTGGAGACCCAGTACTTC
TRBV27	TRBD1	many	TRBJ2-5	CASSLLGQGMETQYF	TGTGCCAGCAGTCTACTCGGACAGGGGATGGAGACCCAGTACTTC
TRBV12-3/TRBV12-4	-	-	TRBJ2-2	CASIHRTDNTGELFF	TGTGCCAGCATTCATCGGACAGACAACACCGGGGAGCTGTTTTTT
TRBV7-6	TRBD2	few	TRBJ2-1	CASSLVASSGSGVGYNEQFF	TGTGCCAGCAGCTTAGTAGCCTCTAGCGGGAGTGGGGTTGGATACAATGAGCAGTTCTTC
TRBV5-1	TRBD2	few	TRBJ2-7	CASSLLSGSMWDTYEQYF	TGCGCCAGCAGCTTGTTAAGCGGGAGTATGTGGGATACCTACGAGCAGTACTTC
TRBV5-1	TRBD1	-	TRBJ2-7	CASSWDSPVGGSYEQYF	TGCGCCAGCAGCTGGGACAGCCCGGTGGGTGGATCCTACGAGCAGTACTTC
TRBV11-2	TRBD1	-	TRBJ2-7	CASSDYRDRSDEQYF	TGTGCCAGCAGCGATTACCGGGACAGAAGCGACGAGCAGTACTTC
TRBV25-1	TRBD1	few	TRBJ2-6	CASSGDRELTGANVLTF	TGTGCCAGCAGTGGGGACAGGGAGCTAACTGGGGCCAACGTCCTGACTTTC
TRBV5-1	TRBD2	many	TRBJ2-1	CASGLAGVHEQFF	TGCGCCAGCGGCCTAGCGGGAGTTCATGAGCAGTTCTTC
TRBV7-3	-	-	TRBJ2-6	CASSPVLSGANVLTF	TGTGCCAGCAGCCCCGTCCTCTCTGGGGCCAACGTCCTGACTTTC
TRBV7-2	TRBD2	many	TRBJ2-5	CASSLGGLAETQYF	TGTGCCAGCAGCTTAGGAGGACTAGCGGAGACCCAGTACTTC
TRBV3-1	TRBD1	-	TRBJ2-7	CAFSPTRGKARNSYEQYF	TGTGCCTTCAGCCCAACCAGGGGGAAGGCCCGTAATTCCTACGAGCAGTACTTC
TRBV2	-	-	TRBJ2-1	CASSDPVGSSYNEQFF	TGTGCCAGCAGCGACCCGGTTGGGAGCTCCTACAATGAGCAGTTCTTC
TRBV7-8	TRBD1	-	TRBJ2-2	CASSLGYRRGRNTGELFF	TGTGCCAGCAGCTTAGGTTATCGCAGGGGGCGGAACACCGGGGAGCTGTTTTTT
TRBV2	-	-	TRBJ2-7	CASSGLTHYEQYF	TGTGCCAGCAGTGGACTGACCCACTACGAGCAGTACTTC
TRBV27	-	many	TRBJ1-5	CASSYLRGQPQHF	TGTGCCAGCAGTTATTTGAGGGGTCAGCCCCAGCATTTT
TRBV29-1	-	-	TRBJ2-1	CSAGGAEQFF	TGCAGCGCTGGCGGGGCTGAGCAGTTCTTC
TRBV28	TRBD2	-	TRBJ2-1	CASSVLLAGPEQFF	TGTGCCAGCAGTGTCCTACTAGCGGGACCTGAGCAGTTCTTC
TRBV5-1	-	-	TRBJ2-2	CASSLETTCTGELFF	TGCGCCAGCAGCTTGGAAACTACCTGCACCGGGGAGCTGTTTTTT
TRBV20-1	TRBD1	-	TRBJ1-2	CSARDRGTDNGYTF	TGCAGTGCTAGAGATAGGGGGACAGACAATGGCTACACCTTC
TRBV28	TRBD1	few	TRBJ2-2	CASSRTGSTGELFF	TGTGCCAGCAGTCGGACAGGGTCAACCGGGGAGCTGTTTTTT
TRBV6-5	TRBD2	-	TRBJ2-1	CASSYGGTSGSDNEQFF	TGTGCCAGCAGTTACGGGGGGACTAGCGGGAGTGACAATGAGCAGTTCTTC
TRBV7-3	-	-	TRBJ1-4	CASSLTFGGQANEKLFF	TGTGCCAGCAGCTTAACGTTCGGGGGGCAGGCTAATGAAAAACTGTTTTTT
TRBV29-1	-	-	TRBJ2-2	CSVEGPEELFF	TGCAGCGTTGAAGGCCCGGAGGAGCTGTTTTTT
TRBV12-3/TRBV12-4	-	-	TRBJ2-5	CASSPHVRETQYF	TGTGCCAGCTCTCCCCACGTCCGGGAGACCCAGTACTTC
TRBV7-8	TRBD1	few	TRBJ1-2	CASSLGGQGDDGYTF	TGTGCCAGCAGCTTAGGTGGACAGGGGGATGATGGCTACACCTTC
TRBV12-3/TRBV12-4	TRBD2	few	TRBJ2-3	CASSFAGAAGDTQYF	TGTGCCAGCAGTTTTGCGGGAGCGGCCGGAGATACGCAGTATTTT
TRBV7-3	-	-	TRBJ1-5	CASSLQRSQPQHF	TGTGCCAGCAGCCTCCAGAGGAGTCAGCCCCAGCATTTT
TRBV29-1	-	-	TRBJ1-1	CSVAGGATVGAFF	TGCAGCGTGGCGGGGGGGGCCACTGTCGGAGCTTTCTTT
TRBV9	-	few	TRBJ2-1	CASSVGGGYYNEQFF	TGTGCCAGCAGCGTAGGCGGGGGCTACTACAATGAGCAGTTCTTC
TRBV5-1	TRBD1	-	TRBJ1-2	CASSWTGRDGYTF	TGCGCCAGCAGCTGGACAGGGCGGGATGGCTACACCTTC
TRBV12-3/TRBV12-4	-	-	TRBJ1-1	CASSLGGMAEAFF	TGTGCCAGCAGTTTGGGGGGTATGGCTGAAGCTTTCTTT
TRBV2	-	few	TRBJ2-3	CASSVLGTQYF	TGTGCCAGCAGTGTGTTGGGCACGCAGTATTTT
TRBV4-2	-	few	TRBJ2-2	CASSQELRQTTGELFF	TGTGCCAGCAGCCAAGAACTAAGACAGACCACCGGGGAGCTGTTTTTT
TRBV18	-	few	TRBJ2-1	CASSPQHNNEQFF	TGTGCCAGCTCACCACAACATAACAATGAGCAGTTCTTC
TRBV4-1	-	-	TRBJ2-7	CASSQAPWGGGEQYF	TGCGCCAGCAGCCAAGCCCCCTGGGGTGGCGGCGAGCAGTACTTC
TRBV4-1	TRBD2	-	TRBJ2-3	CASSHSSGRTDTQYF	TGCGCCAGCAGCCATTCTAGCGGGCGCACAGATACGCAGTATTTT
TRBV12-3/TRBV12-4	-	-	TRBJ2-5	CASSIYRVLGETQYF	TGTGCCAGCAGCATTTACCGGGTTCTGGGGGAGACCCAGTACTTC
TRBV10-3	-	-	TRBJ2-5	CAISQRDRFWAQETQYF	TGTGCCATCAGTCAACGAGACCGATTTTGGGCGCAAGAGACCCAGTACTTC
TRBV5-1	TRBD2	-	TRBJ2-3	CASSFRLAGPRRPKDTDTQYF	TGCGCCAGCAGCTTCAGACTAGCGGGACCCCGTAGACCGAAGGACACAGATACGCAGTATTTT
TRBV5-1	-	many	TRBJ2-1	CASDPSGSSYNEQFF	TGCGCCAGCGATCCCAGCGGAAGCTCCTACAATGAGCAGTTCTTC
TRBV5-1	TRBD1	-	TRBJ1-6	CASSLRGQPNSPLHF	TGCGCCAGCAGCTTGAGGGGACAGCCTAATTCACCCCTCCACTTT
TRBV28	TRBD2	few	TRBJ2-3	CASSRGKREMNTQYF	TGTGCCAGCAGCCGCGGTAAGCGGGAGATGAATACGCAGTATTTT
TRBV2	-	-	TRBJ2-5	CASFQETQYF	TGTGCCAGCTTTCAAGAGACCCAGTACTTC
TRBV28	TRBD2	-	TRBJ2-2	CASSSLLPLLAGAGAGELFF	TGTGCCAGCAGTTCCCTCCTTCCTCTACTAGCGGGAGCTGGCGCCGGGGAGCTGTTTTTT
TRBV12-3/TRBV12-4	-	-	TRBJ1-1	CASSGAGVRNTEAFF	TGTGCCAGCAGTGGAGCAGGGGTTCGGAACACTGAAGCTTTCTTT
TRBV29-1	-	-	TRBJ1-1	CSVEDRPALLEAFF	TGCAGCGTTGAAGATCGTCCAGCCTTACTTGAAGCTTTCTTT
TRBV5-5	-	few	TRBJ1-2	CASSLTPAQNYGYTF	TGTGCCAGCAGCTTGACGCCGGCTCAAAACTATGGCTACACCTTC
TRBV4-2	-	-	TRBJ2-7	CASSQKGPLPPYEQYF	TGTGCCAGCAGCCAGAAGGGACCCCTTCCCCCCTACGAGCAGTACTTC
TRBV6-1	-	-	TRBJ1-2	CASSARGGAYWANYGYTF	TGTGCCAGCAGTGCCCGGGGGGGCGCCTACTGGGCTAACTATGGCTACACCTTC
TRBV10-3	TRBD1	-	TRBJ2-5	CAISARDRGYQETQYF	TGTGCCATCAGTGCCCGGGACAGGGGCTACCAAGAGACCCAGTACTTC
TRBV12-3/TRBV12-4	TRBD2	-	TRBJ2-1	CASIMMGLASYNEQFF	TGTGCCAGCATCATGATGGGACTAGCGAGTTACAATGAGCAGTTCTTC
TRBV7-3	-	many	TRBJ2-1	CASSFTGVSYNEQFF	TGTGCCAGCAGCTTCACCGGGGTATCCTACAATGAGCAGTTCTTC
TRBV6-5	-	-	TRBJ1-6	CASSYFYRSSYNSPLHF	TGTGCCAGCAGTTACTTCTACCGGAGCTCCTATAATTCACCCCTCCACTTT
TRBV5-1	-	few	TRBJ2-4	CASSLGRGEAKNIQYF	TGCGCCAGCAGCTTGGGAAGGGGAGAAGCCAAAAACATTCAGTACTTC
TRBV4-1	-	-	TRBJ2-5	CASSQVGADQETQYF	TGCGCCAGCAGCCAAGTAGGGGCAGATCAAGAGACCCAGTACTTC